This TCR beta chain was profiled in a study of T cell responses to AZD1222 COVID-19 vaccine. Points from the study as a whole: Repertoire samples came only from after the peak T cell response. Spike-specific TCR repertoires showed rising breadth and depth after two AZD1222 doses. Regions left unmutated in variants are reportedly the target of nearly half of spike-specific TCRs.

In the case of this clone: The antigen remains undetermined.

Profiling relied on immunoSEQ multiplex PCR, and the TCRdb table lists in-frame clones only, not all of them. Seen here are around 150,000 clones, about 93% observed once, and the top ten hold approximately 6.8%. CDR3 length: 13 residues. The V end was cut by 1 base, the J end by 5 bases, with 8 bases between. Germline CDR1 is SEHNR and CDR2 is FQNEAQ (reference sequence). This chain connects TRBV7-9 to TRBJ1-1; TRBD1 is a possible D gene (6 bases). The origin of this receptor is an adult who received the AZD1222 COVID-19 vaccine. The specimen comprised peripheral blood, sampled 28 days after the second AZD1222 dose. For the CDR3, the DNA is TGTGCCAGCAGCTTAGAGGGGGTAACTGAAGCTTTCTTT. The encoded protein is CASSLEGVTEAFF.